This TCR beta chain came from a study of cytomegalovirus exposure and HLA in healthy donors. This clone came up once. 60 Vbeta and 13 Jbeta primers were used in PCR. Only in-frame clones appear in the TCRdb table, and some are missing; sequencing was by immunoSEQ multiplex PCR. This repertoire shows about 130,000 clones, approximately 74% found once; its top ten account for 5.5% to 8.5%. The CDR3 has 15 amino acids. The germline V gene has CDR1 MNHNS and CDR2 SASEGT. Between the trimmed V and J ends, which lost 3 bases and 8 bases, there was a span of 14 bases. V usage is TRBV6-1 and J usage is TRBJ1-6; D is uncertain. The TCR sequence derives from a male donor in good health and CMV-seronegative. The sample comprised PBMCs. The CDR3 loop is CASSEVTPDYSPLHF. The DNA for the CDR3 is TGTGCCAGCAGTGAGGTGACTCCCGATTATTCACCCCTCCACTTT.